This TCR beta chain came from a study of Graves' ophthalmopathy and Graves' hyperthyroidism. This CDR3 is 15 amino acids long. Per germline, CDR1 SGHTA and CDR2 FQGNSA. V shed 2 bases and J 4 bases; nucleotides not matched to a gene: 5. For this clonotype: The target antigen is unknown.

Study-wide findings and caveats: A model built from 13 signatures distinguished ophthalmopathy from stable hyperthyroidism with approximately 89% sensitivity and 70% to 84% specificity. Blood repertoires reportedly contained most expanded thyroid clonotypes above 0.001 frequency.

Transcripts of RNA were the source for amplifying TCR beta CDR3 regions. First-round RT-PCR used HTBI primers; second-round multiplex PCR followed. TCRdb processed the multiplex PCR reads anew with MiXCR; each CDR3 protein has one entry. Altogether around 670,000 distinct CDR3 sequences are present, roughly two fifths being singletons, with the ten largest covering roughly 45%. The chain is built from TRBV7-2 and TRBJ2-7, with TRBD2 identical over 10 bases. The sequenced sample was peripheral blood. The clonotype comes from an adult man with Graves' ophthalmopathy. The CDR3 loop reads CASSLLAGVTYEQYF. The CDR3 DNA sequence: TGTGCCAGCAGCTTACTAGCGGGAGTAACGTACGAGCAGTACTTC.